The entry below describes one T cell receptor beta chain. Its recognized antigen is unknown. Per-base qualities were not stored, and no clone one base away is much larger. CDR1 and CDR2 were assigned from the germline V gene as SGHVT and SQSDAQ. The CDR3 goes from the cysteine to the phenylalanine over 14 residues. The kept DNA is CDR3 alone, 42 bases in frame from the first base. V drops 3 bases and J drops 7 bases, leaving 14 bases in between. TCRbeta CDR3 regions were amplified from genomic DNA using the immunoSEQ Assay, a bias-controlled multiplex PCR. In the original analysis: Within the assay, amplification of reference gene primers was used to estimate how many nucleated cells each sample contained. Sequence reads were collapsed and filtered to measure the absolute abundance of every unique TCRbeta CDR3 rearrangement. For each sample, productive Simpson clonality was calculated as the square root of Simpson's diversity index across productive rearrangements. Entries here come from immuneACCESS through TCRdb and include only in-frame sequences with V and J called. Some clones fail to appear in such tables; in the studies checked, an unresolved V gene covers under half of the shortfall, and the cause of the remainder is unknown. The V and J calls and clone size are taken from that table; D and trimming were inferred from the DNA. This sample is represented by 300,000 to 400,000 clones; over 75% of them were singletons. 1% of the sample rests with the top ten.

Each collaborating institution followed its own protocols to collect whole blood in K2EDTA tubes. For TCRbeta analysis, collaborators shipped samples as frozen whole blood, isolated PBMCs, or DNA extracted from either of those sample types. This record belongs to a study of blood T cell repertoires in COVID-19 (TCRdb year 2020). Regarding the study in general: The collaborator samples originated in the United States, Italy and Spain and spanned the acute and convalescent phases of COVID-19. The material from the prospective study consisted of cDNA or gDNA derived from T cells, B-cell-depleted T cells, or PBMCs. Deeply sampled blood TCRbeta repertoires from subjects exposed to, actively infected with, or recovered from COVID-19 were included in the dataset. The repertoires were made available in a free public database intended to serve as a resource for research on the immune response to SARS-CoV-2. Samples came from the ongoing ImmuneRACE study (first 160 participants) plus 1,254 subjects from 6 global collaborators. Sample metadata almost always included a de-identified subject ID, COVID-19 status, age in years and sex. Where HLA class I and class II types were available, the types were taken from metadata supplied by the sample provider, not from assay-based typing.

General findings and caveats noted by the study authors: Clinical and demographic metadata were provided uncurated, with the amount varying by source and participant.

This chain joins TRBV7-4 to TRBJ2-3; the D gene is perhaps TRBD2, on 6 matching bases. Material for sequencing was peripheral blood. This sequence originates from a man in his fifties with active or convalescent COVID-19. CDR3 loop: CASSFCGVWYTQYF. The nucleotide sequence is TGTGCCAGCAGCTTTTGCGGGGTCTGGTATACGCAGTATTTT.